This is a list of T cell receptor beta chains from one sample in a study of blood T cell repertoires in COVID-19. Sequencing used immunoSEQ multiplex PCR; TCRdb keeps in-frame clones, though not all of them. The table lists about 67,000 clones, around nine tenths of them singletons, with around 20% in the top ten. Sequencing was done on a sample of peripheral blood. The receptors here all came from a woman older than 75 with acute or convalescent COVID-19. Both conserved end residues are part of each CDR3. Fields, in order: clone size, V gene, J gene, D gene, CDR3 DNA, CDR3 protein. D genes are given only for firm matches. Size is omitted from some rows. Given values are once, few, many or a class for expanded clones.

NA,TRBV19,TRBJ1-1,NA,TGTGCCAGTAGGACTGAACGCGGGGGGCCTGACACTGAAGCTTTCTTT,CASRTERGGPDTEAFF
NA,TRBV5-6,TRBJ1-4,NA,TGTGCCAGCAGCACAAAGGGGACACTGAATGAAAAACTGTTTTTT,CASSTKGTLNEKLFF
NA,TRBV19,TRBJ1-1,NA,TGTGCCAGTAGTTGGCTCACTGAAGCTTTCTTT,CASSWLTEAFF
NA,TRBV11-2,TRBJ1-4,NA,TGTGCCAGCAGCTTAGGACGGCGGGGGGAAAAACTGTTTTTT,CASSLGRRGEKLFF
many,TRBV18,TRBJ1-3,NA,TGTGCCAGCTCACCCTTAGACCAGAGGACTTCCATATATTTT,CASSPLDQRTSIYF
NA,TRBV7-2,TRBJ2-1,NA,TGTGCCAGCAGCTTAAGTGTAGGACAGTACAATGAGCAGTTCTTC,CASSLSVGQYNEQFF
once,TRBV7-3,TRBJ2-1,NA,TGTGCCAGCAGCTCGGTACCAAGCTCCTACAATGAGCAGTTCTTC,CASSSVPSSYNEQFF
NA,TRBV28,TRBJ2-6,TRBD2,TGTGCCGCTCGGGGGGAAGCTGGGGCCAACGTCCTGACTTTC,CAARGEAGANVLTF
NA,TRBV7-2,TRBJ2-5,TRBD2,TGTGCCAGCAGCTTAGATAGCGGGAGGGTGCAAGAGACCCAGTACTTC,CASSLDSGRVQETQYF
once,TRBV3-1/TRBV3-2,TRBJ2-7,TRBD1,TGTGCCAGCAGCCACGGACAGGGGGGGACCTACGAGCAGTACTTC,CASSHGQGGTYEQYF
NA,TRBV15,TRBJ2-1,NA,TGTGCCACCAGCAGGTGGGGAGGCAATGAGCAGTTCTTC,CATSRWGGNEQFF
NA,TRBV5-4,TRBJ1-2,NA,TGTGCCAGCAGCCTCGGGGACACTACGAACTATGGCTACACCTTC,CASSLGDTTNYGYTF
NA,TRBV5-1,TRBJ2-2,TRBD1,TGCGCCAGCGGGACAGAACTATCGAACACCGGGGAGCTGTTTTTT,CASGTELSNTGELFF
NA,TRBV6-6,TRBJ2-7,TRBD2,TGTGCCAGCCCTCTAGCGGAGACCTACGAGCAGTACTTC,CASPLAETYEQYF
NA,TRBV6-1,TRBJ1-3,NA,TGTGCCAGCAGTGAGTCGTATGGAAACACCATATATTTT,CASSESYGNTIYF
NA,TRBV6-6,TRBJ1-4,NA,TGTGCCAGCTTACGGGTTGGTCATGAAAAACTGTTTTTT,CASLRVGHEKLFF
NA,TRBV7-9,TRBJ1-2,NA,TGTGCCAGCAGCCCCCAGGGGAACTATGGCTACACCTTC,CASSPQGNYGYTF
NA,TRBV5-5,TRBJ1-3,NA,TGTGCCAGCAGCTTGAGACATGTCTCTGGAAACACCATATATTTT,CASSLRHVSGNTIYF
NA,TRBV15,TRBJ1-5,NA,TGTGCCACCAGCAGAGAGGGCGACATAAGCAATCAGCCCCAGCATTTT,CATSREGDISNQPQHF
once,TRBV7-3,TRBJ1-1,TRBD1,TGTGCCAGCAGCTTAGCCGGACAGGGTGAAGCTTTCTTT,CASSLAGQGEAFF
NA,TRBV7-8,TRBJ2-1,TRBD2,TGTGCCAGCAGCTTGCGGACTAGCTTCAATGAGCAGTTCTTC,CASSLRTSFNEQFF
NA,TRBV10-1,TRBJ1-1,NA,TGCGCCAGCAGTAGGGGGACGGGGAACACTGAAGCTTTCTTT,CASSRGTGNTEAFF
NA,TRBV19,TRBJ2-5,TRBD2,TGTGCCAGTAGTAAGGGACTAGCGGGAGCCCAAGAGACCCAGTACTTC,CASSKGLAGAQETQYF
NA,TRBV6-5,TRBJ1-5,TRBD1,TGTGCCAGCAGCGGCGGGACAGGGGGGCAGCCCCAGCATTTT,CASSGGTGGQPQHF
NA,TRBV7-3,TRBJ2-7,TRBD1,TGTGCCAGCAGCTTAACCCGGGACAGGGGGAATGAGCAGTACTTC,CASSLTRDRGNEQYF
NA,TRBV6-5,TRBJ2-5,NA,TGTGCCAGCAGTAAGAAGGGGCAAGAGACCCAGTACTTC,CASSKKGQETQYF
NA,TRBV6-5,TRBJ1-1,NA,TGTGCCAGCAGTAGCTCAGGGGACACTGAAGCTTTCTTT,CASSSSGDTEAFF
NA,TRBV5-1,TRBJ1-6,NA,TGCGCCAGCAGCTTGGCCGGGGAGTTTTCACCCCTCCACTTT,CASSLAGEFSPLHF
NA,TRBV9,TRBJ2-6,TRBD2,TGTGCCAGCAGCGTAGCGGGGGGTTCCTCTGGGGCCAACGTCCTGACTTTC,CASSVAGGSSGANVLTF
NA,TRBV28,TRBJ1-2,NA,TGTGCCAGCAGTTTTTCCGGTTATGGCTACACCTTC,CASSFSGYGYTF
few,TRBV14,TRBJ2-7,NA,TGTGCCAGCAGCCAAGGTTCAGGTCAGGGTCTGAACGAGCAGTACTTC,CASSQGSGQGLNEQYF
NA,TRBV15,TRBJ2-2,TRBD1,TGTGCCACCAGGAGAGTAGGGGGCTATACCACCGGGGAGCTGTTTTTT,CATRRVGGYTTGELFF
NA,TRBV9,TRBJ2-3,NA,TGTGCCAGCAGCGTGGGGCATCTCACAGATACGCAGTATTTT,CASSVGHLTDTQYF
NA,TRBV6-5,TRBJ1-1,TRBD1,TGTGCCAGCAGTTATACAGGGGGCGGAGGGGCTTTCTTT,CASSYTGGGGAFF
NA,TRBV18,TRBJ1-1,TRBD1,TGTGCCAGCTCTCCTGGGACAGGGAAACTGAACACTGAAGCTTTCTTT,CASSPGTGKLNTEAFF
NA,TRBV11-2,TRBJ2-3,NA,TGTGCCAGCAGCTCAGGGGGAGGTAGTCGTAGGGGACGCACAGATACGCAGTATTTT,CASSSGGGSRRGRTDTQYF
NA,TRBV28,TRBJ1-5,NA,TGTGCCAGCGCCACAGGCCCAATGCCCCAGCATTTT,CASATGPMPQHF
NA,TRBV11-2,TRBJ2-5,TRBD1,TGTGCCAGCAGCTTTAACAGGGGGCCAGAGACCCAGTACTTC,CASSFNRGPETQYF
NA,TRBV28,TRBJ1-1,NA,TGTGCCAGCAGTCGACCACAGGGGAACACTGAAGCTTTCTTT,CASSRPQGNTEAFF
NA,TRBV3-1/TRBV3-2,TRBJ1-4,NA,TGTGCCAGCAGCAAGGAGGGGAGAATTCTGTTTTTT,CASSKEGRILFF
NA,TRBV6-2/TRBV6-3,TRBJ1-5,TRBD1,TGTGCCAGCAGTTTCTCGGGACAGGGTTTCAATCAGCCCCAGCATTTT,CASSFSGQGFNQPQHF
NA,TRBV5-1,TRBJ1-2,TRBD1,TGCGCCAGCAGCCCCGGGGACAGAACTAACTATGGCTACACCTTC,CASSPGDRTNYGYTF
NA,TRBV12-3/TRBV12-4,TRBJ2-1,NA,TGTGCCAGTAGGCGGGCCTCCTACAATGAGCAGTTCTTC,CASRRASYNEQFF
NA,TRBV10-2,TRBJ2-5,NA,TGCGCCAGCGGCAGGCTACAAGAGACCCAGTACTTC,CASGRLQETQYF
few,TRBV5-4,TRBJ2-1,TRBD2,TGTGCCAGCAGCTTAGGACTAGCGGGTGAGCAGTTCTTC,CASSLGLAGEQFF
NA,TRBV7-2,TRBJ2-5,NA,TGTGCCAGCAGCTTAGGCGACTGGTCCCAAGAGACCCAGTACTTC,CASSLGDWSQETQYF
NA,TRBV28,TRBJ2-1,TRBD2,TGTGCCAGCAGCCCGAGGACTAGCGGGAGAGATGAGCAGTTCTTC,CASSPRTSGRDEQFF
NA,TRBV14,TRBJ1-6,NA,TGTGCCAGCAGCCTGGGGGGAGATTCACCCCTCCACTTT,CASSLGGDSPLHF
NA,TRBV6-6,TRBJ1-6,NA,TGTGCCAGCAGTCCAGGAGGTCGTAAATCACCCCTCCACTTT,CASSPGGRKSPLHF
NA,TRBV19,TRBJ2-3,NA,TGTGCCAGTAGTGACGGGGTAGGGCGGCCAGATACGCAGTATTTT,CASSDGVGRPDTQYF
few,TRBV5-1,TRBJ1-2,NA,TGCGCCAGCAGCTTCTCCTCGGGACATAAAAACTATGGCTACACCTTC,CASSFSSGHKNYGYTF
NA,TRBV7-9,TRBJ2-7,NA,TGTGCCAGCATCAACTCGGGGGTTGGCTACGAGCAGTACTTC,CASINSGVGYEQYF
NA,TRBV19,TRBJ2-2,NA,TGTGCCAGTAGCACCCCGGGACAGAACACCGGGGAGCTGTTTTTT,CASSTPGQNTGELFF
NA,TRBV27,TRBJ1-6,NA,TGTGCCAGCAGTTTACTACTCGATAATTCACCCCTCCACTTT,CASSLLLDNSPLHF
once,TRBV5-1,TRBJ1-1,NA,TGCGCCAGCAGCCAGGGACTACAGGGAGGGAACACTGAAGCTTTCTTT,CASSQGLQGGNTEAFF
once,TRBV2,TRBJ1-5,NA,TGTGCCAGCAGTCACGGGTCAAGGCCCCAGCATTTT,CASSHGSRPQHF